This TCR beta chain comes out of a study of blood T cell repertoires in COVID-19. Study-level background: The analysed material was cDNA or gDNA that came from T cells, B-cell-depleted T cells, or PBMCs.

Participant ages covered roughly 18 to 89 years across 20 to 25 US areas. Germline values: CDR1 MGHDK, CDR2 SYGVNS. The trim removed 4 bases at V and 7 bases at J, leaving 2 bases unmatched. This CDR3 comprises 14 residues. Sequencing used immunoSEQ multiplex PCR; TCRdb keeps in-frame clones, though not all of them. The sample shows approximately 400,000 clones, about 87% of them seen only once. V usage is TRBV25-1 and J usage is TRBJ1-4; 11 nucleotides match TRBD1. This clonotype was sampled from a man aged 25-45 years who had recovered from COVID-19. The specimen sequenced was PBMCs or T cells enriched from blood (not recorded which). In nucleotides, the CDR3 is TGTGCCAGCAGTGGAGGGACAGGGGGTGAAAAACTGTTTTTT. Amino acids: CASSGGTGGEKLFF.